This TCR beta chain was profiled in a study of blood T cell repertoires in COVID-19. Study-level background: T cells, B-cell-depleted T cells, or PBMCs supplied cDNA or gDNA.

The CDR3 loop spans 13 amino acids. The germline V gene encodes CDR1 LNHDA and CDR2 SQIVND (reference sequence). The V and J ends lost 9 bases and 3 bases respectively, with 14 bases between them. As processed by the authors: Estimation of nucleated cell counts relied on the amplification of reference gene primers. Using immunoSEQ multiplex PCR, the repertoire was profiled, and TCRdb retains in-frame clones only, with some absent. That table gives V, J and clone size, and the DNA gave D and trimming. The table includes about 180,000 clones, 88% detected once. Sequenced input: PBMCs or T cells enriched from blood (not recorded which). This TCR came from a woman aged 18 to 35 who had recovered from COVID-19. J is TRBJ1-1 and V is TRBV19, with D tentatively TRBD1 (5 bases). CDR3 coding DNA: TGTGCCAGCACCAGACAGTGGGACACTGAAGCTTTCTTT. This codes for CASTRQWDTEAFF.